This entry describes one T cell receptor beta chain. The data originate from a study of blood T cell repertoires in COVID-19. Background on the study: Sites in the United States, Italy and Spain provided acute and convalescent COVID-19 samples. From T cells, B-cell-depleted T cells, or PBMCs came the material, which was cDNA or gDNA.

As processed by the authors: The assay estimated nucleated cells by amplifying reference gene primers. Using immunoSEQ multiplex PCR, the repertoire was profiled, and TCRdb retains in-frame clones only, with some absent. V, J and clone size were drawn from that table, and D and trimming were deduced from the DNA. The sample records approximately 90,000 clones, approximately 80% being singletons. The germline V gene has CDR1 SGDLS and CDR2 YYNGEE. There are 14 residues in the CDR3. V lost 4 bases, J lost 3 bases, and 11 bases lay in between. This clonotype was obtained from a man aged 50 to 60 with acute or convalescent COVID-19. Sequenced sample: peripheral blood. The rearrangement joins TRBV9 to TRBJ1-5; the D gene is possibly TRBD1 (5 bases). The CDR3 loop reads CASSSRGINQPQHF. CDR3 coding DNA: TGTGCCAGCAGCAGCCGGGGGATCAATCAGCCCCAGCATTTT.